The 18 T cell receptor beta chains below were found in one sample sequenced in a study of CD8+CD57+ T cells in acquired aplastic anemia. Selection for sequencing was limited to patients who had shown CD8+CD57+ cell expansion by flow cytometry. Researchers used genomic DNA as the template to profile TCR beta VDJ and CDR3. TCRdb re-derived calls from the reads in MiXCR, one entry per CDR3 protein. The sample lists about 260,000 distinct CDR3 sequences; approximately 82% were seen once. Sequenced material: sorted CD4+, CD8+, or CD8+CD57+ T cells (not recorded which) from PBMCs. The source is a human donor with aplastic anemia.

The genes are TRBV4-3 and TRBJ1-2; D not resolved. The germline V gene encodes CDR1 LGHNA and CDR2 YSLEER. This CDR3 contains 14 residues. V lost 4 bases, J lost 5 bases, and 14 bases lay in between. The chain's CDR3 is CASSLYDTQYGYTF. Written as DNA, the CDR3 is TGCGCCAGCAGCCTATACGACACTCAGTATGGCTACACCTTC.

A few counts support this clonotype. This rearrangement joins TRBV12-3 or TRBV12-4 to TRBJ2-5; possibly TRBD1 or TRBD2 for D (5 bases each). The CDR3 totals 13 residues. V gave up 6 bases and J gave up 2 bases, with 10 bases separating them. The CDR3 region has the DNA TGTGCCAGCAGCCCCTGGGGGCAAGAGACCCAGTACTTC. As protein: CASSPWGQETQYF.

As concerns this clonotype: At one end the junction does not follow the germline gene, possibly because of a read error. The rearrangement uses TRBV7-2 and TRBJ1-1; no reliable D call. Germline V gene data show CDR1 as SGHTA and CDR2 as FQGNSA. CDR3 length: 15 amino acids. The CDR3 sequence is CASSLELTADTESFF. DNA for the CDR3: TGTGCCAGCAGCTTAGAGCTGACTGCGGATACTGAATCTTTCTTT.

The V gene is TRBV15, the J gene TRBJ1-1; D is unclear. The CDR3 length is 15 residues. The V gene lost 0 bases and the J gene lost 1 base, with 9 bases spanning the gap. The germline V gene has CDR1 LNHNV and CDR2 YYDKDF (reference sequence). CDR3 region: CATSRDRHENTEAFF. The CDR3 DNA reads as TGTGCCACCAGCAGAGATCGGCACGAGAACACTGAAGCTTTCTTT.

Concerning this clonotype: A read error may produce the germline difference seen at one junction end. The CDR3 loop reads CAYELAGDQDTQYF. The CDR3 DNA reads as TGTGCCTACGAGTTAGCGGGAGACCAAGATACCCAGTACTTC. The chain carries TRBV7-8 and TRBJ2-5; 9 bases map to TRBD2. Germline CDR1 reads SGHVS; CDR2 reads FQNEAQ. The CDR3 covers 14 residues.

The J gene is TRBJ1-2, the V gene TRBV7-9; 12 nucleotides align to TRBD1. Germline V CDR1 and CDR2: SEHNR, FQNEAQ (reference sequence). V lost 5 bases, J lost 8 bases, and 6 bases stayed unmatched. The CDR3 is made up of 14 amino acids. CDR3 amino acids: CASSVGTGGEGYTF. In DNA, the CDR3 is TGTGCCAGCAGCGTAGGGACAGGGGGCGAAGGCTACACCTTC.

This clonotype was seen just once. The V gene is TRBV20-1, the J gene TRBJ2-5; 7 nucleotides agree with TRBD1. V was clipped by 1 base and J by 2 bases; unmatched bases: 4. This CDR3 comprises 14 residues. CDR1 and CDR2 from the germline V gene are DFQATT and SNEGSKA (reference sequence). CDR3 loop: CSARGPGQQETQYF. CDR3 nucleotide sequence: TGCAGTGCTAGAGGTCCGGGACAGCAAGAGACCCAGTACTTC.

A single count supports this clonotype. A read error may account for a junction end that differs from germline. V gene TRBV9 combines with J gene TRBJ2-3; no clear D. The CDR3 consists of 13 residues. In germline, CDR1 is SGDLS, CDR2 YYNGEE. CDR3 DNA sequence: TGTGCCAGCGGCGAAGGGTCAGAAACGCCGCATTTTTTT. It specifies CASGEGSETPHFF.

About this clonotype: One end of the junction is discordant with germline, which a read error may explain. This chain joins TRBV9 and TRBJ2-3, with TRBD1 matching over 12 bases. CDR1 SGDLS and CDR2 YYNGEE come from the germline V gene. The CDR3 runs to 14 residues. The CDR3: CASSLGTGGVYEHF. The DNA for the CDR3 is TGTGCCAGCAGCCTGGGGACAGGGGGCGTCTACGAGCATTTT.

The rearrangement joins TRBV9 to TRBJ2-2; 10 positions match TRBD1. CDR3 size: 15 residues. Trimming cost V 2 bases and J 15 bases; bases outside gene matches: 13. CDR1 is SGDLS, CDR2 YYNGEE, per germline. The CDR3 loop reads CASSVSGTGVADMFF. In nucleotides, the CDR3 is TGTGCCAGCAGCGTGTCCGGGACAGGGGTCGCAGATATGTTTTTT.

The sample holds a few counts of this clonotype. V gene TRBV13 combines with J gene TRBJ2-3; D not resolved. CDR3 size: 12 residues. Germline V gives CDR1 PRHDT, CDR2 FYEKMQ (reference sequence). V dropped 5 bases and J dropped 4 bases, with 7 bases sitting between them. The CDR3 sequence: CASSHGSDTQYF. The DNA for the CDR3 is TGTGCCAGCAGCCATGGGTCAGATACGCAGTATTTT.

This clonotype was seen a few times. This chain joins TRBV24-1 and TRBJ1-2; 7 bases match TRBD1. The ends lost 4 bases at V and 3 bases at J; junction bases unmatched: 4. Germline CDR1 and CDR2: KGHDR and SFDVKD. The CDR3 has 14 amino acids. The CDR3 here is CATSDRQGYYGYTF. CDR3 DNA: TGTGCCACCAGTGACCGACAGGGATACTATGGCTACACCTTC.

This clonotype was recorded many times. The chain links TRBV7-2 to TRBJ2-4, with a tentative D call TRBD1 (6 bases). CDR1 is SGHTA and CDR2 is FQGNSA in the germline V gene. CDR3 length: 17 residues. The V end was cut by 1 base, the J end by 0 bases, with 13 bases between. CDR3 sequence: CASSLVGTTLAKNIQYF. DNA of the CDR3: TGTGCCAGCAGCTTAGTGGGGACAACCTTAGCCAAAAACATTCAGTACTTC.

The chain is built from TRBV7-9 and TRBJ2-3; D is possibly TRBD1 (6 bases). This CDR3 spans 16 amino acids. Germline-derived CDR1 and CDR2 are SEHNR and FQNEAQ (reference sequence). The V and J ends lost 4 bases and 2 bases respectively, with 16 bases between them. In DNA form, the CDR3 reads TGTGCCAGCAGCTCCGGACAGACGTCAATCACAGATACGCAGTATTTT. It encodes CASSSGQTSITDTQYF. Looking up the rest from reference TRBV7-9 and TRBJ2-3 gives the full variable domain: DTGVSQNPRHKITKRGQNVTFRCDPISEHNRLYWYRQTLGQGPEFLTYFQNEAQLEKSRLLSDRFSAERPKGSFSTLEIQRTEQGDSAMYLCASSSGQTSITDTQYFGPGTRLTVL.

The rearrangement uses TRBV9 and TRBJ2-6, with 8 bases that match TRBD1. The germline CDR1 and CDR2 sequences are SGDLS and YYNGEE. This CDR3 is built from 17 residues. With 3 bases clipped from V and 9 bases from J, the junction kept 14 bases outside the gene matches. CDR3 residues: CASSAGTGAPTSNVLTF. The CDR3 DNA sequence: TGTGCCAGCAGCGCCGGGACAGGAGCTCCTACGAGCAACGTCCTGACTTTC.

Concerning this clonotype itself: The junction departs from the called germline gene at one end, perhaps through a read error. V usage is TRBV9 and J usage is TRBJ2-3, with 7 bases fitting TRBD1. Germline-derived CDR1 and CDR2 are SGDLS and YYNGEE. This CDR3 spans 14 amino acids. In DNA form, the CDR3 reads TGTGCCAGCAGCCCAGCAGCCGGGACAGATATCCCCGATTTT. Amino acids: CASSPAAGTDIPDF. Full variable domain (outside the CDR3, taken from reference TRBV9 and TRBJ2-3): DSGVTQTPKHLITATGQRVTLRCSPRSGDLSVYWYQQSLDQGLQFLIQYYNGEERAKGNILERFSAQQFPDLHSELNLSSLELGDSALYFCASSPAAGTDIPDFGPGTRLTVL.

This sequence joins TRBV9 and TRBJ1-2; D is undetermined. Germline V lookup: CDR1 SGDLS, CDR2 YYNGEE. This CDR3 has 15 amino acids. V was shortened by 5 bases and J by 12 bases, with 26 bases between the two germline ends. The CDR3 region is CASRGAGRLNYCDTF. The CDR3 DNA follows: TGTGCCAGCAGAGGAGCTGGGAGGTTAAACTACTGCGACACCTTC.

Details on this clonotype: A read error may account for a junction end that differs from germline. The V gene is TRBV5-6, the J gene TRBJ2-2, with no clear D. The CDR3 loop spans 16 amino acids. Germline values: CDR1 SGHDT, CDR2 YYEEEE. The DNA of the CDR3 is TGTGCCACCAGCAGAGAGAGCGATCCGAACACCGGGGAGCTGTTTTTT. Residues: CATSRESDPNTGELFF.